The entry that follows covers one TCR beta chain sequence. Its antigen is unknown. The record originates from a study of CD8+ T cells in alopecia areata. Turning to the study itself: Treated patients were dosed with oral tofacitinib, taking 5 to 10 mg twice daily.

Broader study findings: A single nonresponder leaves the baseline CD8+ expansion link to response uncertain. Compared with mice, patients displayed less clear TCR sharing, possibly for HLA-related reasons. Lesional scalp, especially alopecia totalis/universalis, showed higher clonality than normal scalp.

Treatment in this sample: oral pan-JAK inhibitor, 5-10 mg twice daily. Germline V gives CDR1 MGHRA, CDR2 YSYEKL. Trimming cost V 4 bases and J 11 bases, with 17 bases left between them. This CDR3 region has 13 residues. Extracted from the samples, RNA was reverse transcribed into cDNA to serve as the sequencing template. Sequenced by immunoSEQ multiplex PCR; TCRdb stores in-frame clones only, minus some. The data contain 110,000 to 150,000 clones, roughly 80% of them singletons. The genes are TRBV4-1 and TRBJ1-1, with D perhaps TRBD1 (5 bases). The TCR sequence derives from a human donor with alopecia areata. Sample: CD8+ T cells sorted from blood, taken at week 4, from a patient treated with tofacitinib. Here the CDR3 DNA reads TGCGCCAGCAGCCCACCCCTGGGGGGGGATGCTTTCTTT. This encodes CASSPPLGGDAFF.